One and the same sample provided the 25 T cell receptor beta chains below, sequenced in a study of T cells after yellow fever vaccination. TCRdb ran MiXCR on the 5' RACE reads and lists one entry per CDR3 protein. The sample records 500,000 to 650,000 distinct CDR3 sequences, roughly 17% being singletons. Sequencing was performed on PBMCs, taken 5 days after the first yellow fever vaccination. The source of these receptors is a man between 18 and 35 years old who received the YFV17D yellow fever vaccine.

This clonotype has a count of ten or more. The rearrangement joins TRBV7-8 to TRBJ2-3; 11 bases are shared with TRBD2. The trim removed 4 bases at V and 1 base at J, leaving 1 base unmatched. Germline V gene sequence: CDR1 SGHVS, CDR2 FQNEAQ. This CDR3 comprises 15 residues. CDR3: CASSSTSGGTDTQYF. In nucleotides, the CDR3 is TGTGCCAGCAGCTCGACTAGCGGGGGCACAGATACGCAGTATTTT.

This chain links TRBV6-1 with TRBJ2-5; maybe TRBD2 (6 bases). V lost 2 bases and J 2 bases, leaving 15 bases between the germline ends. This CDR3 spans 16 amino acids. Germline CDR1 reads MNHNS; CDR2 reads SASEGT. The CDR3 coding sequence is TGTGCCAGCAGTGAACGGCGCGGGGCGCAACAAGAGACCCAGTACTTC. Its protein product is CASSERRGAQQETQYF.

CDR3 coding DNA: TGTGCCAGCAGGGAGAAAATAAATCAGTTCTTC. Translation: CASREKINQFF. The chain combines TRBV2 with TRBJ2-1; the D is unclear. V lost 6 bases, J lost 13 bases, and 13 bases lay in between. The CDR3 is 11 residues long. Germline V gene lookup returns CDR1 SNHLY and CDR2 FYNNEI.

The rearrangement links TRBV4-2 to TRBJ2-3; D is unresolved. Trimming pared 5 bases from V and 6 bases from J, leaving 12 bases between. The CDR3 length is 13 residues. The germline V gene encodes CDR1 LGHNA and CDR2 YNFKEQ. The DNA for the CDR3 is TGTGCCAGCAGCGAGTCCGGGTGGGATACGCAGTATTTT. Protein: CASSESGWDTQYF.

This clonotype was found a few times. The chain links TRBV15 to TRBJ1-5, with D tentatively TRBD1 (6 bases). Trimming removed 1 base from V and 7 bases from J, with 17 bases in between. CDR3 size: 16 residues. The germline V gene has CDR1 LNHNV and CDR2 YYDKDF (reference sequence). CDR3 region: CATSRVGGAEGQPQHF. Written as DNA, the CDR3 is TGTGCCACCAGCAGAGTAGGGGGGGCGGAAGGACAGCCCCAGCATTTT.

The chain is built from TRBV7-2 and TRBJ1-1; possible D gene TRBD1, 6 bases. V was clipped by 5 bases and J by 10 bases, with 14 bases between them. CDR1 and CDR2 (germline): SGHTA, FQGNSA. This CDR3 is built from 12 residues. In DNA, the CDR3 is TGTGCCAGCAGCGTTTGGGGGGGCGTAGCTTTCTTT. This gives the protein CASSVWGGVAFF.

J is TRBJ2-3 and V is TRBV6-2 or TRBV6-3, with TRBD1 as a possible D gene (5 bases). The CDR3 has 16 residues. V lost 2 bases and J 2 bases, leaving 14 bases between the germline ends. Germline V lookup: CDR1 MNHEY, CDR2 SVGEGT. Here the CDR3 reads CASSYTQGTITDTQYF. CDR3 DNA: TGTGCCAGCAGTTACACCCAGGGTACGATCACAGATACGCAGTATTTT.

This clonotype was observed many times. The V and J genes are TRBV7-3 and TRBJ2-1, with D possibly being TRBD1 (6 bases). V shed 3 bases and J shed 8 bases, with 14 bases lying between them. Per germline, CDR1 SGHTA and CDR2 FQGTGA. The CDR3 has 14 residues. CDR3 nucleotides: TGTGCCAGCAGCTTTGGGGGCATTCGGGATGAGCAGTTCTTC. Translated: CASSFGGIRDEQFF.

Turning to this clonotype: The conserved final phenylalanine or tryptophan is absent from the CDR3, which likely points to a read error. This chain joins TRBV7-2 and TRBJ1-1; no reliable D call. Germline V CDR1 and CDR2: SGHTA, FQGNSA. CDR3 length: 13 amino acids. V lost 5 bases, J lost 3 bases, and 10 bases lay in between. In nucleotides, the CDR3 is TGTGCCAGCAGCCCTGACACTTACACTGAAGCTTTCTTA. It yields the protein CASSPDTYTEAFL.

V usage is TRBV5-1 and J usage is TRBJ2-5; no clear D gene. CDR3 length: 14 amino acids. V was cut by 0 bases and J by 3 bases, with 9 bases left in between. Germline CDR1 SGHRS, CDR2 YFSETQ. The CDR3 loop is CASSLVWRKETQYF. In nucleotides, the CDR3 is TGCGCCAGCAGCTTGGTCTGGCGGAAAGAGACCCAGTACTTC.

This sequence joins TRBV2 and TRBJ2-7, with 10 positions matching TRBD1. V was pared by 5 bases and J by 3 bases, with 7 bases of the junction left unmatched. Germline assignment: CDR1 SNHLY and CDR2 FYNNEI. This CDR3 region has 15 residues. This CDR3 reads CASSLTGGAFYEQYV. The CDR3 DNA is TGTGCCAGCAGTCTGACAGGGGGCGCCTTCTACGAGCAGTACGTC.

The rearrangement uses TRBV18 and TRBJ2-2; no definite D call. The CDR3 loop spans 12 amino acids. The V gene's germline CDR1 is KGHSH and CDR2 LQKENI. Between the trimmed V and J ends, which lost 4 bases and 4 bases, there was a span of 4 bases. CDR3 loop: CASSRFTGELFF. CDR3 bases: TGTGCCAGCTCACGATTCACCGGGGAGCTGTTTTTT.

This clonotype has a handful of counts. V is TRBV24-1 and J is TRBJ2-5; D is ambiguous. CDR3 size: 15 residues. Trimming took 3 bases from V and 5 from J, leaving 15 bases between them. Germline CDR1 reads KGHDR; CDR2 reads SFDVKD. The CDR3 sequence is CATSDSLGSGETQYF. CDR3 nucleotides: TGTGCCACCAGTGATAGTCTCGGGTCCGGCGAGACCCAGTACTTC.

This clonotype was observed many times. The rearrangement uses TRBV4-3 and TRBJ2-1, with 15 bases that match TRBD2. Germline CDR1 LGHNA, CDR2 YSLEER. The V and J ends lost 0 bases and 10 bases, in that order; junction bases with no gene match: 4. CDR3 length: 16 residues. The CDR3 DNA sequence: TGCGCCAGCAGCCAAGACGGGACTAGCGGGGGGAGGGAGCAGTTCTTC. Encoded protein: CASSQDGTSGGREQFF.

The chain recombines TRBV29-1 with TRBJ2-5; 11 bases line up with TRBD2. The J segment lost 4 bases and the V segment lost 7 bases, leaving 5 bases of the junction unmatched. The CDR3 totals 13 residues. Germline V gives CDR1 SQVTM, CDR2 ANQGSEA. The CDR3 sequence is CSAGLADGETQYF. The CDR3 bases are TGCAGCGCGGGACTAGCGGACGGAGAGACCCAGTACTTC.

The CDR3 DNA follows: TGTGCCAGCAGCCCCGACGTCGGGGGAGTTTACGAGACCCAGTACTTC. As protein: CASSPDVGGVYETQYF. The rearrangement uses TRBV5-6 and TRBJ2-5; D is perhaps TRBD2 (6 bases). The CDR3 totals 16 residues. Deletions cut 4 bases from V and 5 bases from J, with 21 bases between. CDR1 is SGHDT and CDR2 is YYEEEE in the germline V gene.

In this sample, this clonotype turned up a few times. This sequence joins TRBV7-3 and TRBJ1-1, with D unclear. This CDR3 is built from 13 residues. The germline gives CDR1 SGHTA, CDR2 FQGTGA. Trimming cost V 5 bases and J 3 bases, with 10 bases left between them. CDR3 sequence (DNA): TGTGCCAGCAGCCAAGCCCCGGACACTGAAGCTTTCTTT. It encodes CASSQAPDTEAFF.

The V and J genes are TRBV19 and TRBJ1-5; D perhaps matches TRBD1 (6 bases). The CDR3 is made up of 14 amino acids. V was cut by 7 bases and J by 3 bases, with 13 bases left in between. The germline V gene has CDR1 LNHDA and CDR2 SQIVND (reference sequence). The CDR3 DNA reads as TGTGCCAGTAAATGGGGACAATACAATCAGCCCCAGCATTTT. Its translation: CASKWGQYNQPQHF.

The genes are TRBV5-1 and TRBJ2-5, with D possibly being TRBD1 (6 bases). Germline loops: CDR1 SGHRS, CDR2 YFSETQ. V was trimmed by 0 bases and J by 2 bases, leaving 11 bases between them. The CDR3 spans 15 residues. CDR3 residues: CASSLAGTLQETQYF. CDR3 nucleotide sequence: TGCGCCAGCAGCTTGGCTGGGACACTTCAAGAGACCCAGTACTTC.

The chain couples TRBV20-1 to TRBJ2-3; no firm D call. Germline V CDR1 and CDR2: DFQATT, SNEGSKA (reference sequence). The CDR3 runs to 11 residues. V lost 3 bases to trimming and J lost 2 bases, with 3 bases between them. CDR3 sequence: CSARFTDTQYF. The CDR3 region has the DNA TGCAGTGCTAGGTTCACAGATACGCAGTATTTT.

The V call is TRBV6-1, the J call TRBJ2-1; a possible D gene is TRBD1 (6 bases). Germline loops: CDR1 MNHNS, CDR2 SASEGT. Trimming removed 4 bases at V and 0 bases at J, with 13 bases between. The CDR3 contains 16 residues. In DNA form, the CDR3 reads TGTGCCAGCAGTGTTTTAAGGGGGTTCTCCTACAATGAGCAGTTCTTC. It yields the protein CASSVLRGFSYNEQFF.

This clonotype has a handful of counts. CDR3: CSARVFRAIYGYTF. For the CDR3, the DNA is TGCAGTGCTAGAGTTTTTCGAGCTATCTATGGCTACACCTTC. The rearrangement uses TRBV20-1 and TRBJ1-2; D gene uncertain. The length of the CDR3 is 14 residues. Trimming shortened V by 1 base and J by 4 bases, and 13 bases separated the two germline ends. The germline CDR1 and CDR2 sequences are DFQATT and SNEGSKA (reference sequence).

This clonotype was counted only a few times. The J gene is TRBJ1-1, the V gene TRBV5-1; 7 nucleotides line up with TRBD1. V was clipped by 0 bases and J by 0 bases; unmatched bases: 11. CDR3 length: 18 residues. The germline V gene encodes CDR1 SGHRS and CDR2 YFSETQ. CDR3 region: CASSLAWTGAPMNTEAFF. The CDR3 nucleotides read TGCGCCAGCAGCTTGGCCTGGACAGGAGCTCCCATGAACACTGAAGCTTTCTTT.

This clonotype was recorded a few times. The CDR3 sequence: CASSLVFRTGRPGEQFF. CDR3 in DNA: TGTGCCAGCAGCTTGGTATTTCGGACAGGGCGACCCGGAGAGCAGTTCTTC. The chain combines TRBV5-4 with TRBJ2-1; 8 nucleotides line up with TRBD1. Looked up from germline, CDR1 is SGHNT and CDR2 is YYREEE (reference sequence). The CDR3 loop spans 17 amino acids. The V gene end was trimmed by 0 bases and the J gene end by 10 bases; junction bases not matched to a gene: 15.

The chain has TRBV7-8 and TRBJ2-7; TRBD2 aligns across 10 bases. In germline, CDR1 is SGHVS, CDR2 FQNEAQ. With 1 base clipped from V and 0 bases from J, the junction kept 6 bases outside the gene matches. The CDR3 extends over 17 amino acids. The CDR3 protein is CASSLDLWTSGSYEQYV. DNA for the CDR3: TGTGCCAGCAGCTTAGATTTATGGACTAGCGGCTCCTACGAGCAGTACGTC.